This TCR beta chain comes out of a study of Graves' ophthalmopathy and Graves' hyperthyroidism. The authors amplified TCR beta CDR3 regions from RNA transcripts. Second-round multiplex PCR came after a first-round RT-PCR that employed HTBI primers. TCRdb itself ran the multiplex PCR reads through MiXCR, one entry per CDR3 protein. Among approximately 500,000 distinct CDR3 sequences listed, around 15% were seen once. At least ten counts were recorded for this clonotype. Where ophthalmopathy was present, donors had moderate-to-severe activity, CAS ≥3, NOSPECS ≥4 and duration under 3 months. The germline V gene encodes CDR1 LNHDA and CDR2 SQIVND (reference sequence). V was trimmed by 6 bases and J by 0 bases, leaving 11 bases between them. This CDR3 is built from 14 residues.

This clonotype was obtained from a woman in her 30s with Graves' ophthalmopathy. Specimen: blood. This chain links TRBV19 with TRBJ1-1; the D is unclear. Here the CDR3 DNA reads TGTGCCAGTAGAGACGGGCCCATGAACACTGAAGCTTTCTTT. Protein sequence: CASRDGPMNTEAFF.